These T cell receptor beta chains were read from a single sample in a study of blood T cell repertoires in COVID-19. Profiling relied on immunoSEQ multiplex PCR, and the TCRdb table lists in-frame clones only, not all of them. Counted here are more than 7,500 clones, roughly 90% occurring once; the ten biggest clones make up approximately 7.5%. The sequencing input was peripheral blood. Receptors originate from a human donor with active COVID-19. The donor label of this sample is uncertain. The CDR3 runs from the conserved cysteine through the conserved F or W. The D gene is left open where the match is weak. The size of a clone is reported for some rows only, either as once, few or many, or as a class for expanded clones.

d_gene: TRBD2
abundance: once
v_gene: TRBV7-9
j_gene: TRBJ2-2
CDR3nt: TGTGCCAGCAGCTCAACTAGCGGGAGGGCCTCCCTAGGGGAGCTGTTTTTT
CDR3aa: CASSSTSGRASLGELFF

d_gene: TRBD1
abundance: NA
v_gene: TRBV7-2
j_gene: TRBJ1-3
CDR3nt: TGTGCCAGCAGCGAGGGACAGCTCTCTGGAAACACCATATATTTT
CDR3aa: CASSEGQLSGNTIYF

d_gene: TRBD1
abundance: NA
v_gene: TRBV4-1
j_gene: TRBJ1-4
CDR3nt: TGCGCCAGCAGCCAGGTTGGGCGGACAGGGGGTAGTGAAAAACTGTTTTTT
CDR3aa: CASSQVGRTGGSEKLFF

d_gene: TRBD1
abundance: once
v_gene: TRBV25-1
j_gene: TRBJ2-3
CDR3nt: TGTGCCTCCGGACAGGGTGGAGATACGCAGTATTTT
CDR3aa: CASGQGGDTQYF

d_gene: NA
abundance: NA
v_gene: TRBV6-5
j_gene: TRBJ2-7
CDR3nt: TGTGCCAGCAGTATACAGGGAGAGTGGCCCCACGAGCAGTACTTC
CDR3aa: CASSIQGEWPHEQYF

d_gene: NA
abundance: NA
v_gene: TRBV27
j_gene: TRBJ1-1
CDR3nt: TGTGCCAGCAAACAACAGGGATGGACTGAAGCTTTCTTT
CDR3aa: CASKQQGWTEAFF

d_gene: TRBD2
abundance: NA
v_gene: TRBV30
j_gene: TRBJ2-1
CDR3nt: TGTGCCTGGAGTGGCCTAGCGGGAAGCCTCAATGAGCAGTTCTTC
CDR3aa: CAWSGLAGSLNEQFF

d_gene: NA
abundance: NA
v_gene: TRBV9
j_gene: TRBJ1-1
CDR3nt: TGTGCCAGCAGCGTAGTCTGGGCGAGCAGTGAAGCTTTCTTT
CDR3aa: CASSVVWASSEAFF

d_gene: TRBD1
abundance: NA
v_gene: TRBV24-1
j_gene: TRBJ1-2
CDR3nt: TGTGCCACCAGTGCACCAGGGGGGTATGGCTACACCTTC
CDR3aa: CATSAPGGYGYTF

d_gene: TRBD2
abundance: NA
v_gene: TRBV3-1/TRBV3-2
j_gene: TRBJ2-6
CDR3nt: TGTGCCAGCAGCCAAGGGACTAGCGGGGGTGGGGCCAACGTCCTGACTTTC
CDR3aa: CASSQGTSGGGANVLTF

d_gene: TRBD1
abundance: NA
v_gene: TRBV7-9
j_gene: TRBJ2-7
CDR3nt: TGTGCCAGCAGCTTATTAGGACAGGGGGTCTACGAGCAGTACTTC
CDR3aa: CASSLLGQGVYEQYF

d_gene: NA
abundance: NA
v_gene: TRBV6-5
j_gene: TRBJ1-5
CDR3nt: TGTGCCAGCAGTTTTACAGCCATGGAGCCCCAGCATTTT
CDR3aa: CASSFTAMEPQHF

d_gene: TRBD2
abundance: NA
v_gene: TRBV19
j_gene: TRBJ2-7
CDR3nt: TGTGCCAGCATCCCGAGGACTAGTCGGGTCTACGAGCAGTACTTC
CDR3aa: CASIPRTSRVYEQYF

d_gene: NA
abundance: NA
v_gene: TRBV6-1
j_gene: TRBJ2-3
CDR3nt: TGTGCCAGCAGTGATTGGGCAAATACGCAGTATTTT
CDR3aa: CASSDWANTQYF

d_gene: NA
abundance: NA
v_gene: TRBV7-9
j_gene: TRBJ1-1
CDR3nt: TGTGCCAGCAGCATGGCCGGGTTGGGCACTGAAGCTTTCTTT
CDR3aa: CASSMAGLGTEAFF

d_gene: NA
abundance: NA
v_gene: TRBV3-1/TRBV3-2
j_gene: TRBJ2-3
CDR3nt: TGTGCCAGCAGCCAAGCAAGAGCGTACGGCCCAGATACGCAGTATTTT
CDR3aa: CASSQARAYGPDTQYF

d_gene: TRBD2
abundance: NA
v_gene: TRBV7-6
j_gene: TRBJ2-7
CDR3nt: TGTGCCAGCAGCTTAGGGGGGCGGGGGGCCTCCTACGAGCAGTACTTC
CDR3aa: CASSLGGRGASYEQYF

d_gene: TRBD2
abundance: NA
v_gene: TRBV4-2
j_gene: TRBJ2-5
CDR3nt: TGTGCCAGCAGCCAAGATCTTGGCGGGGGGGTCCAAGAGACCCAGTACTTC
CDR3aa: CASSQDLGGGVQETQYF

d_gene: NA
abundance: few
v_gene: TRBV19
j_gene: TRBJ1-3
CDR3nt: TGTGCCAGTAGTAGAAAAGGACAGCGATCTGGAAACACCATATATTTT
CDR3aa: CASSRKGQRSGNTIYF

d_gene: NA
abundance: NA
v_gene: TRBV9
j_gene: TRBJ2-2
CDR3nt: TGTGCCAGCAGCGCGCAGGGGGGATCCACCGGGGAGCTGTTTTTT
CDR3aa: CASSAQGGSTGELFF

d_gene: TRBD1
abundance: NA
v_gene: TRBV7-8
j_gene: TRBJ1-4
CDR3nt: TGTGCCAGCAGCTCGGGACAGTTTAATGAAAAACTGTTTTTT
CDR3aa: CASSSGQFNEKLFF

d_gene: NA
abundance: NA
v_gene: TRBV5-1
j_gene: TRBJ1-3
CDR3nt: TGCGCCAGCAGCTTGGTGGGGGCCTCAGGAAACACCATATATTTT
CDR3aa: CASSLVGASGNTIYF

d_gene: TRBD1
abundance: NA
v_gene: TRBV30
j_gene: TRBJ2-4
CDR3nt: TGTGCCTGGAGTGTAGGGACAGGGTTTCGGAGAGACATTCAGTACTTC
CDR3aa: CAWSVGTGFRRDIQYF

d_gene: NA
abundance: NA
v_gene: TRBV2
j_gene: TRBJ2-2
CDR3nt: TGTGCCAGCAGTGAACTACGTTCGACCGGGGAGCTGTTTTTT
CDR3aa: CASSELRSTGELFF